One and the same sample provided the 29 T cell receptor beta chains below, sequenced in a study of blood T cell repertoires in COVID-19. Profiled with immunoSEQ multiplex PCR; TCRdb holds only in-frame clones, not every one. The sample lists roughly 77,000 clones, around 89% occurring once. The sequencing input was peripheral blood. These receptors were taken from a woman over 75 with active COVID-19.

CDR3 DNA sequence: TGTGCCATCAAGGCAGGGGGCGTCTCCTACGAGCAGTACTTC. Residues: CAIKAGGVSYEQYF. This sequence joins TRBV10-3 and TRBJ2-7; 8 bases match TRBD1. V lost 7 bases to trimming and J lost 0 bases; unmatched junction nucleotides: 5. Germline CDR1 ENHRY, CDR2 SYGVKD. CDR3 size: 14 residues.

The chain joins TRBV3-1 (or the pseudogene TRBV3-2) to TRBJ2-3; D not resolved. Trimming cost V 1 base and J 3 bases, with 11 bases left between them. This CDR3 contains 15 residues. Germline V lookup: CDR1 LGHDT, CDR2 YNNKEL (reference sequence). CDR3 region: CASSQGQARTDTQYF. In nucleotides, the CDR3 is TGTGCCAGCAGCCAAGGGCAGGCAAGAACAGATACGCAGTATTTT.

The V gene is TRBV6-6, the J gene TRBJ2-2; 14 nucleotides agree with TRBD2. Germline CDR1 and CDR2: MNHNY and SVGAGI (reference sequence). The CDR3 runs to 17 residues. V lost 7 bases, J lost 5 bases, and 9 bases stayed unmatched. In DNA form, the CDR3 reads TGTGCCAGCACTCGCTCGTGGACTAGCGGGAGGACCGGGGAGCTGTTTTTT. It yields the protein CASTRSWTSGRTGELFF.

This chain connects TRBV5-1 to TRBJ2-1, with TRBD1 identical over 7 bases. The CDR3 runs to 15 residues. Trimming cost V 3 bases and J 6 bases; bases outside gene matches: 9. Germline-derived CDR1 and CDR2 are SGHRS and YFSETQ. CDR3 sequence (DNA): TGCGCCAGCAGCTCCTCCCCAGGACAGGCCAATGAGCAGTTCTTC. Amino acid sequence: CASSSSPGQANEQFF.

The chain is built from TRBV12-3 or TRBV12-4 and TRBJ2-3; D may be TRBD1 (5 bases). Trimming cost V 6 bases and J 12 bases, with 16 bases left between them. The CDR3 length is 12 residues. CDR3 sequence reads: CASRDMLATQYF. DNA for the CDR3: TGTGCCAGCAGGGACATGCTCGCGACTCAGTATTTT.

The chain is built from TRBV10-3 and TRBJ2-7; D may be TRBD2 (6 bases). The V gene lost 10 bases and the J gene lost 2 bases, with 12 bases spanning the gap. This CDR3 region has 12 residues. Germline lookup yields CDR1 ENHRY and CDR2 SYGVKD. In DNA form, the CDR3 reads TGTGCCACCGGGGACTTGGCCTACGAGCAGTACTTC. This translates into CATGDLAYEQYF.

V and J are TRBV7-2 and TRBJ2-7; the D gene is possibly TRBD2 (6 bases). The CDR3 contains 15 residues. The V gene lost 0 bases and the J gene lost 7 bases, with 16 bases spanning the gap. Germline CDR1 reads SGHTA; CDR2 reads FQGNSA. The CDR3 spells CASSLALALAGEQYF. For the CDR3, the DNA is TGTGCCAGCAGCTTAGCACTAGCTCTAGCTGGGGAGCAGTACTTC. The entire variable domain, with the rest obtained from reference TRBV7-2 and TRBJ2-7, is as follows: GAGVSQSPSNKVTEKGKDVELRCDPISGHTALYWYRQSLGQGLEFLIYFQGNSAPDKSGLPSDRFSAERTGGSVSTLTIQRTQQEDSAVYLCASSLALALAGEQYFGPGTRLTVT.

The chain couples TRBV6-6 to TRBJ2-3, with TRBD1 identical over 9 bases. V trimming: 5 bases; J trimming: 0 bases; junction bases outside the gene matches: 6. The CDR3 has 16 amino acids. The V gene's germline CDR1 is MNHNY and CDR2 SVGAGI (reference sequence). The CDR3 region has the DNA TGTGCCAGCAGTCCGGGACAGGGTTCTAGCACAGATACGCAGTATTTT. This gives the protein CASSPGQGSSTDTQYF.

This clone has only one observation. This chain joins TRBV11-1 and TRBJ2-3, with TRBD2 identical over 14 bases. CDR3 length: 17 residues. The trim removed 0 bases at V and 6 bases at J, leaving 5 bases unmatched. Germline CDR1 and CDR2: SGHAT and FQDESV (reference sequence). CDR3 DNA sequence: TGTGCCAGCAGCTTAGCGAGGGGACTAGCGGGAGAGGATACGCAGTATTTT. This translates into CASSLARGLAGEDTQYF.

This clone was picked up a small number of times. The V gene is TRBV7-9, the J gene TRBJ1-1, with 7 bases aligning to TRBD1. CDR3 length: 14 amino acids. Germline CDR1 reads SEHNR; CDR2 reads FQNEAQ (reference sequence). V was clipped by 5 bases and J by 1 base; unmatched bases: 4. The CDR3 loop reads CASSRQGGNTEAFF. The CDR3 coding sequence is TGTGCCAGCAGCCGACAGGGAGGGAACACTGAAGCTTTCTTT.

The CDR3 loop reads CASSQQGAGTEAFF. CDR3 nucleotides: TGTGCCAGCAGCCAACAGGGGGCCGGGACTGAAGCTTTCTTT. This sequence joins TRBV14 and TRBJ1-1; 8 bases are shared with TRBD1. Germline trimming cut 2 bases from V and 5 bases from J; bases unmatched to any gene: 4. Germline V gene data show CDR1 as SGHDN and CDR2 as FVKESK. The CDR3 has 14 residues.

The CDR3 bases are TGTGCCAGCAGCCAGTCTATGGGGGAGGGCCGGAATGAGCAGTTCTTC. It codes for CASSQSMGEGRNEQFF. The rearrangement joins TRBV4-2 to TRBJ2-1, with 7 nucleotides matching TRBD2. CDR3 length: 16 amino acids. The ends lost 3 bases at V and 7 bases at J; junction bases unmatched: 12. Looked up from germline, CDR1 is LGHNA and CDR2 is YNFKEQ.

This chain joins TRBV3-1 (or the pseudogene TRBV3-2) and TRBJ2-5, with D perhaps TRBD2 (5 bases). The CDR3 extends over 13 amino acids. V gave up 8 bases and J gave up 5 bases, with 15 bases separating them. Germline assignment: CDR1 LGHDT and CDR2 YNNKEL (reference sequence). The CDR3 is CASGGLGWETQYF. The CDR3 coding sequence is TGTGCCAGCGGAGGCCTGGGCTGGGAGACCCAGTACTTC.

The gene calls are TRBV4-2 and TRBJ1-3; 7 nucleotides line up with TRBD1. The CDR3 spans 16 residues. The V segment lost 7 bases and the J segment 0 bases; nucleotides outside the gene matches: 9. The germline CDR1 and CDR2 sequences are LGHNA and YNFKEQ. The CDR3, as DNA: TGTGCCAGCAATACAGGGGATATCCTCTCTGGAAACACCATATATTTT. This encodes CASNTGDILSGNTIYF.

A single count supports this clone. This rearrangement joins TRBV10-2 to TRBJ2-7; a weak D match, TRBD1 (6 bases). V dropped 7 bases and J dropped 1 base, with 11 bases sitting between them. The CDR3 is 13 residues long. CDR1 is WSHSY and CDR2 is SAAADI in the germline V gene. For the CDR3, the DNA is TGCGCCAGCACCGGACAGTTGTCCTACGAGCAGTACTTC. Its protein is CASTGQLSYEQYF.

The V and J genes are TRBV7-2 and TRBJ2-1, with a weak D call TRBD2 (5 bases). The CDR3 totals 15 residues. Per the germline V gene, CDR1 is SGHTA and CDR2 is FQGNSA. The ends were cut back, 3 bases at V and 7 bases at J, with 16 bases in the middle. The CDR3 region has the DNA TGTGCCAGCAGCTTTCAAACGGGGTCCGGTAATGAGCAGTTCTTC. Translating it yields CASSFQTGSGNEQFF.

CDR3 region: CASSSIGGGLAGLTGELFF. As DNA, the CDR3 is TGTGCCAGCAGTTCAATAGGGGGAGGACTAGCGGGTCTGACCGGGGAGCTGTTTTTT. The V gene is TRBV27, the J gene TRBJ2-2; 11 bases are a match to TRBD2. Germline lookup yields CDR1 MNHEY and CDR2 SMNVEV (reference sequence). J gave up 5 bases and V 4 bases, and 15 bases lay outside the gene matches. The CDR3 totals 19 residues.

V gene TRBV11-3 combines with J gene TRBJ2-3, with D unresolved. Trimming stripped 2 bases from V and 0 bases from J, with 9 bases between. This CDR3 is 15 amino acids long. CDR1 and CDR2 from the germline V gene are SGHNT and YENEEA. The chain's CDR3 is CASSLNGQSTDTQYF. The CDR3 nucleotides are TGTGCCAGCAGCTTAAATGGCCAAAGCACAGATACGCAGTATTTT.

This clone has only one observation. This chain joins TRBV18 and TRBJ2-2, with a possible D match to TRBD2 (5 bases). This CDR3 contains 17 residues. Germline V lookup: CDR1 KGHSH, CDR2 LQKENI. Trimming pared 2 bases from V and 1 base from J, leaving 14 bases between. CDR3 DNA sequence: TGTGCCAGCTCACCAATTAGAGGGAGTATGAACACCGGGGAGCTGTTTTTT. This codes for CASSPIRGSMNTGELFF.

The V gene is TRBV2, the J gene TRBJ1-1; tentative D call: TRBD1 (6 bases). This CDR3 spans 14 amino acids. V dropped 6 bases and J dropped 1 base, with 12 bases sitting between them. Germline V lookup: CDR1 SNHLY, CDR2 FYNNEI. The CDR3 loop reads CASRDQGWNTEAFF. CDR3 nucleotide sequence: TGTGCCAGCAGGGATCAGGGGTGGAACACTGAAGCTTTCTTT.

The V call is TRBV9, the J call TRBJ2-3; weak D call: TRBD1 (5 bases). CDR1 is SGDLS and CDR2 is YYNGEE in the germline V gene. V was shortened by 0 bases and J by 4 bases, with 9 bases between the two germline ends. The CDR3 totals 14 residues. This CDR3 is CASSVDTGSDTQYF. DNA for the CDR3: TGTGCCAGCAGCGTAGATACAGGCTCAGATACGCAGTATTTT. The variable domain in full, with the rest retrieved from reference TRBV9 and TRBJ2-3, is DSGVTQTPKHLITATGQRVTLRCSPRSGDLSVYWYQQSLDQGLQFLIQYYNGEERAKGNILERFSAQQFPDLHSELNLSSLELGDSALYFCASSVDTGSDTQYFGPGTRLTVL.

This clone was seen a single time. The V gene is TRBV5-4, the J gene TRBJ2-1, with D possibly TRBD1 on 5 matching bases. The CDR3 totals 14 residues. The V gene's germline CDR1 is SGHNT and CDR2 YYREEE (reference sequence). V shed 1 base and J shed 2 bases, with 7 bases lying between them. The CDR3 DNA sequence: TGTGCCAGCAGCTTGAAGGGGACCTACAATGAGCAGTTCTTC. This codes for CASSLKGTYNEQFF. Full variable domain (outside the CDR3, taken from reference TRBV5-4 and TRBJ2-1): ETGVTQSPTHLIKTRGQQVTLRCSSQSGHNTVSWYQQALGQGPQFIFQYYREEENGRGNFPPRFSGLQFPNYSSELNVNALELDDSALYLCASSLKGTYNEQFFGPGTRLTVL.

This clone was counted many times. The chain uses TRBV30 and TRBJ2-7; TRBD2 might be the D (6 bases). CDR3 length: 14 residues. The germline V and J ends were trimmed by 2 bases and 0 bases, with 11 bases remaining between them. CDR1 is GTSNPN and CDR2 is SVGIG in the germline V gene (reference sequence). The CDR3 DNA reads as TGTGCCTGGAGTTTCGGGGGTCCCTCCTACGAGCAGTACTTC. This codes for CAWSFGGPSYEQYF. Using reference TRBV30 and TRBJ2-7 for the parts outside the CDR3, the full variable domain is SQTIHQWPATLVQPVGSPLSLECTVEGTSNPNLYWYRQAAGRGLQLLFYSVGIGQISSEVPQNLSASRPQDRQFILSSKKLLLSDSGFYLCAWSFGGPSYEQYFGPGTRLTVT.

This clone was detected a few times. The V call is TRBV19, the J call TRBJ2-1, with TRBD1 as a possible D gene (6 bases). Germline loops: CDR1 LNHDA, CDR2 SQIVND (reference sequence). V was clipped by 8 bases and J by 2 bases, with 13 bases between them. The CDR3 has 14 residues. CDR3 loop: CASEKTGTYNEQFF. CDR3 nucleotide sequence: TGTGCCAGTGAGAAGACAGGAACCTACAATGAGCAGTTCTTC. Full variable domain (missing parts from reference TRBV19 and TRBJ2-1): DGGITQSPKYLFRKEGQNVTLSCEQNLNHDAMYWYRQDPGQGLRLIYYSQIVNDFQKGDIAEGYSVSREKKESFPLTVTSAQKNPTAFYLCASEKTGTYNEQFFGPGTRLTVL.

The table lists this clone with a count of one. The chain links TRBV7-9 to TRBJ2-1, with 12 bases identical to TRBD2. V was clipped by 5 bases and J by 4 bases; unmatched bases: 9. Germline V gene sequence: CDR1 SEHNR, CDR2 FQNEAQ (reference sequence). The CDR3 consists of 17 residues. Written as DNA, the CDR3 is TGTGCCAGCAGCCCCCCTAGCGGGAGGGCCCCTTACAATGAGCAGTTCTTC. Translated, it gives CASSPPSGRAPYNEQFF.

CDR3 nucleotide sequence: TGCGCCAGCAGCCGCCACTTCAGGGGAGACACTGAAGCTTTCTTT. Protein: CASSRHFRGDTEAFF. This rearrangement joins TRBV4-1 to TRBJ1-1; perhaps TRBD1 as D (6 bases). The CDR3 extends over 15 amino acids. The germline gives CDR1 MGHRA, CDR2 YSYEKL. Trimming stripped 4 bases from V and 3 bases from J, with 15 bases between.

The CDR3 coding sequence is TGTGCCAGCCGTCTAGCGGGAGGCAATGAGCAGTTCTTC. Translating it yields CASRLAGGNEQFF. The chain couples TRBV25-1 to TRBJ2-1; 11 bases match TRBD2. The CDR3 sequence is 13 residues long. The germline CDR1 and CDR2 sequences are MGHDK and SYGVNS. V shed 8 bases, J shed 6 bases, and the junction held 3 bases outside the gene matches. Full variable domain (remainder filled in from reference TRBV25-1 and TRBJ2-1): EADIYQTPRYLVIGTGKKITLECSQTMGHDKMYWYQQDPGMELHLIHYSYGVNSTEKGDLSSESTVSRIRTEHFPLTLESARPSHTSQYLCASRLAGGNEQFFGPGTRLTVL.

The chain links TRBV4-3 to TRBJ2-7; D perhaps matches TRBD2 (6 bases). The ends were cut back, 3 bases at V and 4 bases at J, with 19 bases in the middle. The CDR3 length is 16 residues. Germline V gives CDR1 LGHNA, CDR2 YSLEER. The CDR3: CASSQGLGSGFYEQYF. The CDR3 DNA reads TGCGCCAGCAGCCAGGGCCTGGGGAGCGGGTTTTACGAGCAGTACTTC.

The V and J genes are TRBV11-2 and TRBJ2-7; 7 nucleotides agree with TRBD2. The CDR3 totals 15 residues. Germline V gene data show CDR1 as SGHAT and CDR2 as FQNNGV. Trimming cost V 5 bases and J 0 bases; bases outside gene matches: 7. The CDR3 loop reads CASSLLALSSYEQYF. CDR3 bases: TGTGCCAGCAGCCTACTAGCGCTTAGCTCCTACGAGCAGTACTTC.